Listed below are T cell receptor beta chains from one sample, sequenced in a study of graft-versus-host responses after intestinal transplantation. Antigens for these TCRs are unknown. Clones were sequenced by immunoSEQ multiplex PCR, and TCRdb holds only the in-frame ones, with some missing. The sample consists of fewer than 120,000 clones, around 95% of them appearing once. The specimen was unstimulated CD8+ T cells sorted from spleen or lymph node cells, collected before intestinal transplant. The receptors here all came from a human donor who received an intestinal transplant. Each CDR3 is given with its conserved first and last residue. D genes are given only for firm matches. A clone size is listed for some rows: how often the clone was seen (once, few, many), or a class if it is expanded.

j_call: TRBJ2-7; v_call: TRBV27; d_call: TRBD1; clone_size: -; cdr3_aa: CASSFGTGEGYEQYF; cdr3_nt: TGTGCCAGCAGCTTCGGGACAGGGGAGGGCTACGAGCAGTACTTC
j_call: TRBJ1-1; v_call: TRBV27; d_call: -; clone_size: -; cdr3_aa: CASSLEMNTEAFF; cdr3_nt: TGTGCCAGCAGTTTAGAGATGAACACTGAAGCTTTCTTT
j_call: TRBJ2-1; v_call: TRBV10-1; d_call: -; clone_size: -; cdr3_aa: CASSESKGGNEQFF; cdr3_nt: TGCGCCAGCAGTGAGTCCAAAGGGGGCAATGAGCAGTTCTTC
j_call: TRBJ2-5; v_call: TRBV4-1; d_call: -; clone_size: once; cdr3_aa: CASSQDPASQETQYF; cdr3_nt: TGCGCCAGCAGCCAAGATCCGGCGTCCCAAGAGACCCAGTACTTC
j_call: TRBJ2-1; v_call: TRBV14; d_call: TRBD2; clone_size: -; cdr3_aa: CASSSTSGTYNEQFF; cdr3_nt: TGTGCCAGCAGCTCCACTAGCGGGACCTACAATGAGCAGTTCTTC
j_call: TRBJ1-2; v_call: TRBV29-1; d_call: -; clone_size: -; cdr3_aa: CSVYIGFDYGYTF; cdr3_nt: TGCAGCGTTTACATCGGCTTTGACTATGGCTACACCTTC
j_call: TRBJ2-3; v_call: TRBV14; d_call: -; clone_size: -; cdr3_aa: CASSQRASFSADTQYF; cdr3_nt: TGTGCCAGCAGCCAACGCGCTAGCTTTTCCGCAGATACGCAGTATTTT
j_call: TRBJ2-5; v_call: TRBV9; d_call: TRBD1; clone_size: -; cdr3_aa: CASSAQGANQETQYF; cdr3_nt: TGTGCCAGCAGCGCCCAGGGGGCCAACCAAGAGACCCAGTACTTC
j_call: TRBJ2-1; v_call: TRBV19; d_call: -; clone_size: -; cdr3_aa: CASSWRTTYNEQFF; cdr3_nt: TGTGCCAGTAGTTGGAGGACTACCTACAATGAGCAGTTCTTC
j_call: TRBJ2-2; v_call: TRBV5-4; d_call: TRBD2; clone_size: -; cdr3_aa: CASSSGLAGATGELFF; cdr3_nt: TGTGCCAGCAGCTCAGGACTAGCGGGAGCTACCGGGGAGCTGTTTTTT
j_call: TRBJ2-7; v_call: TRBV18; d_call: TRBD1; clone_size: -; cdr3_aa: CASSTTPGQGLYEQYF; cdr3_nt: TGTGCCAGCTCAACCACGCCGGGACAGGGTCTCTACGAGCAGTACTTC
j_call: TRBJ2-1; v_call: TRBV6-6; d_call: TRBD1; clone_size: -; cdr3_aa: CASKTGGNEQFF; cdr3_nt: TGTGCCAGCAAAACAGGGGGGAATGAGCAGTTCTTC
j_call: TRBJ1-5; v_call: TRBV6-5; d_call: -; clone_size: -; cdr3_aa: CASSYSATRFEPQHF; cdr3_nt: TGTGCCAGCAGTTACTCGGCCACTAGGTTTGAGCCCCAGCATTTT
j_call: TRBJ1-2; v_call: TRBV6-5; d_call: TRBD1; clone_size: few; cdr3_aa: CASSLGTGWGGYTF; cdr3_nt: TGTGCCAGCAGTTTAGGGACAGGATGGGGAGGCTACACCTTC
j_call: TRBJ1-5; v_call: TRBV10-2; d_call: TRBD1; clone_size: -; cdr3_aa: CASATGSGQPQHF; cdr3_nt: TGCGCCAGCGCGACAGGGAGTGGACAGCCCCAGCATTTT
j_call: TRBJ1-2; v_call: TRBV10-2; d_call: -; clone_size: -; cdr3_aa: CASSAAILSGGYTF; cdr3_nt: TGCGCCAGCAGTGCGGCCATCCTGAGTGGCGGCTACACCTTC
j_call: TRBJ2-3; v_call: TRBV11-2; d_call: TRBD2; clone_size: -; cdr3_aa: CASSPTSGYDTQYF; cdr3_nt: TGTGCCAGCAGCCCGACTAGCGGGTATGATACGCAGTATTTT
j_call: TRBJ2-7; v_call: TRBV28; d_call: TRBD2; clone_size: -; cdr3_aa: CASSTRLAASYEQYF; cdr3_nt: TGTGCCAGCAGTACCCGACTAGCGGCATCCTACGAGCAGTACTTC
j_call: TRBJ2-1; v_call: TRBV5-1; d_call: TRBD1; clone_size: -; cdr3_aa: CASSRDRGQGEQFF; cdr3_nt: TGCGCCAGCAGTCGGGACAGGGGGCAAGGTGAGCAGTTCTTC
j_call: TRBJ2-5; v_call: TRBV30; d_call: TRBD2; clone_size: -; cdr3_aa: CAWSVLAGVGETQYF; cdr3_nt: TGTGCCTGGAGTGTTCTAGCGGGAGTAGGGGAGACCCAGTACTTC
j_call: TRBJ2-3; v_call: TRBV9; d_call: TRBD1; clone_size: -; cdr3_aa: CASSVAPTGQSLPDDTQYF; cdr3_nt: TGTGCCAGCAGCGTAGCCCCAACGGGACAGAGCCTCCCAGACGATACGCAGTATTTT
j_call: TRBJ2-3; v_call: TRBV11-2; d_call: TRBD1; clone_size: -; cdr3_aa: CASSFPRTGVTDTQYF; cdr3_nt: TGTGCCAGCAGCTTCCCCCGGACAGGGGTCACAGATACGCAGTATTTT
j_call: TRBJ2-1; v_call: TRBV19; d_call: -; clone_size: -; cdr3_aa: CATSTSSYNEQFF; cdr3_nt: TGTGCCACCTCCACTAGTTCCTACAATGAGCAGTTCTTC
j_call: TRBJ2-7; v_call: TRBV2; d_call: -; clone_size: -; cdr3_aa: CASSYSGGVYEQYF; cdr3_nt: TGTGCCAGCAGTTATAGCGGAGGCGTTTACGAGCAGTACTTC
j_call: TRBJ1-2; v_call: TRBV6-6; d_call: -; clone_size: -; cdr3_aa: CASSLQGYTF; cdr3_nt: TGTGCCAGCAGTTTGCAAGGCTACACCTTC
j_call: TRBJ2-7; v_call: TRBV7-6; d_call: TRBD2; clone_size: -; cdr3_aa: CASSSGLAGGLQYF; cdr3_nt: TGTGCCAGCAGTTCCGGACTAGCGGGAGGATTGCAGTACTTC
j_call: TRBJ2-7; v_call: TRBV5-1; d_call: -; clone_size: -; cdr3_aa: CASRPQGSYEQYF; cdr3_nt: TGCGCCAGCCGACCGCAGGGGAGCTACGAGCAGTACTTC
j_call: TRBJ2-1; v_call: TRBV14; d_call: TRBD2; clone_size: -; cdr3_aa: CASSPSGLWVYNEQFF; cdr3_nt: TGTGCCAGCAGCCCTTCGGGACTATGGGTCTACAATGAGCAGTTCTTC
j_call: TRBJ2-7; v_call: TRBV19; d_call: TRBD2; clone_size: -; cdr3_aa: CASSMGTSGTYEQYF; cdr3_nt: TGTGCCAGTAGTATGGGGACTAGCGGCACCTACGAGCAGTACTTC
j_call: TRBJ1-1; v_call: TRBV19; d_call: TRBD1; clone_size: few; cdr3_aa: CASSTGQGNTEAFF; cdr3_nt: TGTGCCAGTAGTACTGGACAGGGAAACACTGAAGCTTTCTTT
j_call: TRBJ2-7; v_call: TRBV29-1; d_call: -; clone_size: -; cdr3_aa: CSVEDNSFEQYF; cdr3_nt: TGCAGCGTTGAGGACAACTCCTTCGAGCAGTACTTC
j_call: TRBJ2-5; v_call: TRBV30; d_call: TRBD2; clone_size: -; cdr3_aa: CAWSHGTSGRAWETQYF; cdr3_nt: TGTGCCTGGAGCCACGGGACTAGCGGGAGGGCCTGGGAGACCCAGTACTTC
j_call: TRBJ1-3; v_call: TRBV5-6; d_call: -; clone_size: few; cdr3_aa: CASSLQSSGNTIYF; cdr3_nt: TGTGCCAGCAGCTTGCAGTCCTCTGGAAACACCATATATTTT
j_call: TRBJ2-1; v_call: TRBV28; d_call: TRBD2; clone_size: -; cdr3_aa: CASSPGLTPEQFF; cdr3_nt: TGTGCCAGCAGTCCGGGACTAACCCCAGAGCAGTTCTTC
j_call: TRBJ1-2; v_call: TRBV5-6; d_call: TRBD1; clone_size: -; cdr3_aa: CASSLGDSNYGYTF; cdr3_nt: TGTGCCAGCAGCCTTGGGGACAGCAACTATGGCTACACCTTC
j_call: TRBJ2-1; v_call: TRBV5-5; d_call: TRBD2; clone_size: -; cdr3_aa: CASSLVTGRRGHEQFF; cdr3_nt: TGTGCCAGCAGCTTGGTAACCGGGAGGCGCGGGCATGAGCAGTTCTTC
j_call: TRBJ2-7; v_call: TRBV14; d_call: -; clone_size: -; cdr3_aa: CASSQDGGRTYEQYF; cdr3_nt: TGTGCCAGCAGCCAAGACGGGGGACGAACCTACGAGCAGTACTTC
j_call: TRBJ2-3; v_call: TRBV7-6; d_call: -; clone_size: -; cdr3_aa: CASSDPTDNTDTQYF; cdr3_nt: TGTGCCAGCAGCGACCCAACAGACAACACAGATACGCAGTATTTT
j_call: TRBJ2-1; v_call: TRBV5-4; d_call: TRBD1; clone_size: -; cdr3_aa: CASSLKGGAEYEQFF; cdr3_nt: TGTGCCAGCAGCTTAAAAGGGGGCGCGGAGTATGAGCAGTTCTTC
j_call: TRBJ2-5; v_call: TRBV2; d_call: -; clone_size: -; cdr3_aa: CASLKSGAQETQYF; cdr3_nt: TGTGCCAGTCTAAAATCGGGAGCGCAAGAGACCCAGTACTTC
j_call: TRBJ2-3; v_call: TRBV11-2; d_call: -; clone_size: -; cdr3_aa: CASSLSAGSDTQYF; cdr3_nt: TGTGCCAGCAGCTTATCGGCCGGTTCAGATACGCAGTATTTT
j_call: TRBJ1-5; v_call: TRBV28; d_call: TRBD1; clone_size: -; cdr3_aa: CASSSGQLKYSNQPQHF; cdr3_nt: TGTGCCAGCAGTTCGGGACAGCTAAAATATAGCAATCAGCCCCAGCATTTT
j_call: TRBJ2-4; v_call: TRBV7-8; d_call: TRBD2; clone_size: -; cdr3_aa: CASSLAKGGLAGEGDIQYF; cdr3_nt: TGTGCCAGCAGCTTAGCCAAAGGCGGTCTAGCGGGAGAGGGGGACATTCAGTACTTC
j_call: TRBJ2-1; v_call: TRBV27; d_call: -; clone_size: -; cdr3_aa: CASSYPGLLGDEQFF; cdr3_nt: TGTGCCAGCAGTTACCCCGGACTCCTCGGGGATGAGCAGTTCTTC
j_call: TRBJ2-7; v_call: TRBV10-1; d_call: TRBD2; clone_size: -; cdr3_aa: CASSEGSGSASEQYF; cdr3_nt: TGCGCCAGCAGTGAGGGGAGCGGGAGCGCCTCCGAGCAGTACTTC
j_call: TRBJ2-7; v_call: TRBV27; d_call: TRBD2; clone_size: -; cdr3_aa: CASSSLAGPYEQYF; cdr3_nt: TGTGCCAGCAGTTCTCTAGCGGGCCCCTACGAGCAGTACTTC
j_call: TRBJ1-1; v_call: TRBV5-4; d_call: -; clone_size: -; cdr3_aa: CASSLAGVMNTEAFF; cdr3_nt: TGTGCCAGCAGCTTGGCCGGGGTTATGAACACTGAAGCTTTCTTT
j_call: TRBJ2-7; v_call: TRBV19; d_call: TRBD2; clone_size: -; cdr3_aa: CASSLFGREHYEQYF; cdr3_nt: TGTGCCAGTAGCCTCTTCGGGCGGGAGCACTACGAGCAGTACTTC
j_call: TRBJ2-1; v_call: TRBV27; d_call: TRBD2; clone_size: -; cdr3_aa: CASSPIERGREGNEQFF; cdr3_nt: TGTGCCAGCAGTCCCATCGAGAGGGGCAGGGAGGGGAATGAGCAGTTCTTC
j_call: TRBJ2-1; v_call: TRBV28; d_call: TRBD2; clone_size: -; cdr3_aa: CASSFGTSDEQFF; cdr3_nt: TGTGCCAGCAGTTTTGGGACTAGCGATGAGCAGTTCTTC
j_call: TRBJ2-2; v_call: TRBV7-9; d_call: TRBD2; clone_size: -; cdr3_aa: CASSFLAGVTGELFF; cdr3_nt: TGTGCCAGCAGCTTCCTAGCGGGGGTTACCGGGGAGCTGTTTTTT
j_call: TRBJ1-5; v_call: TRBV27; d_call: -; clone_size: -; cdr3_aa: CASSLQGGQPQHF; cdr3_nt: TGTGCCAGCAGTTTACAGGGAGGTCAGCCCCAGCATTTT
j_call: TRBJ2-7; v_call: TRBV12-5; d_call: -; clone_size: -; cdr3_aa: CASGLGWDEQYF; cdr3_nt: TGTGCTAGTGGTTTGGGTTGGGACGAGCAGTACTTC
j_call: TRBJ2-1; v_call: TRBV6-5; d_call: -; clone_size: -; cdr3_aa: CASSNYNEQFF; cdr3_nt: TGTGCCAGCAGCAATTACAATGAGCAGTTCTTC
j_call: TRBJ2-7; v_call: TRBV27; d_call: -; clone_size: -; cdr3_aa: CASATLPPYEQYF; cdr3_nt: TGTGCCAGCGCAACGTTACCCCCCTACGAGCAGTACTTC
j_call: TRBJ1-2; v_call: TRBV19; d_call: TRBD1; clone_size: -; cdr3_aa: CASQRGHNGYTF; cdr3_nt: TGTGCCAGTCAAAGGGGGCACAATGGCTACACCTTC
j_call: TRBJ1-5; v_call: TRBV19; d_call: -; clone_size: -; cdr3_aa: CASSNGNQPQHF; cdr3_nt: TGTGCCAGTAGTAACGGCAATCAGCCCCAGCATTTT